This TCR beta chain came from a study of blood T cell repertoires in COVID-19. For the study at large: Samples of COVID-19 (acute and convalescent) were obtained from the United States, Italy and Spain. Sample material is recorded as cDNA or gDNA derived from T cells, B-cell-depleted T cells, or PBMCs.

The CDR3 contains 15 residues. Deletions cut 4 bases from V and 4 bases from J, with 19 bases between. Germline V gene sequence: CDR1 GTSNPN, CDR2 SVGIG (reference sequence). In the original workflow: Amplification of reference gene primers was used by the study to estimate nucleated cell counts. Produced via immunoSEQ multiplex PCR; TCRdb's table is partial and in-frame only. The DNA was the basis for D and trimming; V, J and clone size are from that table. The data contain approximately 170,000 clones, about 85% of them singletons. The clonotype originates from a man aged 55 to 70 who had recovered from COVID-19. The V gene is TRBV30, the J gene TRBJ1-1; possible D gene TRBD1, 6 bases. Sequencing was carried out using peripheral blood. For the CDR3, the DNA is TGTGCCTGGACCCGACAGGAAGGTATGGGCACTGAAGCTTTCTTT. Amino acids: CAWTRQEGMGTEAFF.